The 29 T cell receptor beta chains given below trace back to one sample, sequenced in a study of shared clonotypes between healthy human individuals. Libraries were prepared by immunoSEQ multiplex PCR; TCRdb keeps only in-frame clonotypes and omits some of them. There are over 1.5 million clones in the sample; roughly 98% occur only once, and roughly 0.42% lies in the top ten. The sample consisted of naive CD4+ T cells sorted from blood. Subset reported: CD45RA+ positively selected. These receptors were taken from a man aged 25 to 40 in good health.

V is TRBV18 and J is TRBJ1-1, with D perhaps TRBD1 (5 bases). This CDR3 spans 14 amino acids. Per the germline V gene, CDR1 is KGHSH and CDR2 is LQKENI. V was clipped by 3 bases and J by 1 base, with 9 bases between them. CDR3 in amino acids: CASSPWGENTEAFF. The DNA for the CDR3 is TGTGCCAGCTCACCTTGGGGCGAGAACACTGAAGCTTTCTTT. Full variable domain (missing parts from reference TRBV18 and TRBJ1-1): NAGVMQNPRHLVRRRGQEARLRCSPMKGHSHVYWYRQLPEEGLKFMVYLQKENIIDESGMPKERFSAEFPKEGPSILRIQQVVRGDSAAYFCASSPWGENTEAFFGQGTRLTVV.

The chain links TRBV9 to TRBJ2-5; D is unresolved. The germline V gene has CDR1 SGDLS and CDR2 YYNGEE. The CDR3 spans 14 residues. V lost 0 bases, J lost 2 bases, and 8 bases lay in between. CDR3 sequence: CASSVDLAQETQYF. In DNA, the CDR3 is TGTGCCAGCAGCGTAGATCTCGCGCAAGAGACCCAGTACTTC.

For this clone: Other DNA sequences in this sample translate to the same CDR3. The chain uses TRBV5-1 and TRBJ2-3; D is ambiguous. This CDR3 region has 14 residues. Germline CDR1 SGHRS, CDR2 YFSETQ. Trimming pared 0 bases from V and 4 bases from J, leaving 9 bases between. The CDR3 DNA follows: TGCGCCAGCAGCTTGGGAGGCAGCCCAGATACGCAGTATTTT. Translation: CASSLGGSPDTQYF.

This sequence joins TRBV5-4 and TRBJ2-5; D gene ambiguous. V dropped 4 bases and J dropped 3 bases, with 16 bases sitting between them. The CDR3 loop spans 15 amino acids. Germline-derived CDR1 and CDR2 are SGHNT and YYREEE (reference sequence). CDR3 in DNA: TGTGCCAGCAGCCCTGAGCCCAGTGGGGAAGAGACCCAGTACTTC. It specifies CASSPEPSGEETQYF.

This chain connects TRBV5-8 to TRBJ2-6; TRBD1 aligns across 9 bases. The trim removed 4 bases at V and 1 base at J, leaving 0 bases unmatched. This CDR3 is 15 amino acids long. Looked up from germline, CDR1 is SGHTS and CDR2 is YDEGEE. CDR3 in amino acids: CASSGQGSGANVLTF. The CDR3, as DNA: TGTGCCAGCAGCGGACAGGGGTCTGGGGCCAACGTCCTGACTTTC.

This chain links TRBV2 with TRBJ1-1; D perhaps matches TRBD1 (6 bases). V lost 8 bases and J lost 5, with 18 bases in between. The CDR3 length is 14 residues. Germline CDR1 is SNHLY and CDR2 is FYNNEI. This chain's CDR3 is CASCLRGVPTEAFF. DNA for the CDR3: TGTGCCAGCTGTCTCAGGGGAGTACCTACTGAAGCTTTCTTT.

The V gene is TRBV19, the J gene TRBJ1-5; TRBD1 matches at 7 bases. CDR1 and CDR2 from the germline V gene are LNHDA and SQIVND (reference sequence). V gave up 4 bases and J gave up 0 bases; unmatched junction bases: 6. The CDR3 consists of 16 residues. The CDR3 coding sequence is TGTGCCAGTAGTAGACAGGGATTCGATAGCAATCAGCCCCAGCATTTT. Amino acid sequence: CASSRQGFDSNQPQHF.

This clone was seen only once. The rearrangement uses TRBV29-1 and TRBJ2-2; weak D call: TRBD1 (7 bases). The CDR3 is 13 amino acids. Trimming pared 7 bases from V and 8 bases from J, leaving 17 bases between. Germline values: CDR1 SQVTM, CDR2 ANQGSEA. The CDR3: CSGQGGLDGELFF. The CDR3 DNA is TGCAGCGGGCAGGGGGGCTTAGATGGGGAGCTGTTTTTT.

The rearrangement links TRBV7-9 to TRBJ2-1; TRBD2 matches 10 bases. Germline V CDR1 and CDR2: SEHNR, FQNEAQ (reference sequence). The CDR3 runs to 16 residues. Trimming at V came to 1 base and at J to 4 bases, leaving 4 bases not matched to a gene. The CDR3 is CASSLVAGLAYNEQFF. CDR3 DNA sequence: TGTGCCAGCAGCTTAGTCGCGGGACTAGCGTACAATGAGCAGTTCTTC.

The chain carries TRBV18 and TRBJ2-1, with D unclear. The CDR3 spans 15 residues. Per the germline V gene, CDR1 is KGHSH and CDR2 is LQKENI. Trimming removed 3 bases from V and 0 bases from J, with 9 bases in between. The CDR3 DNA follows: TGTGCCAGCTCACCCCCGGTAGACTCCTACAATGAGCAGTTCTTC. This codes for CASSPPVDSYNEQFF.

The chain combines TRBV6-5 with TRBJ2-3; possibly TRBD1 for D (5 bases). Germline loops: CDR1 MNHEY, CDR2 SVGAGI. The CDR3 loop spans 13 amino acids. Trimming took 1 base from V and 4 from J, leaving 6 bases between them. The CDR3 coding sequence is TGTGCCAGCAGTTACTTCAGGGCAGATACGCAGTATTTT. This codes for CASSYFRADTQYF.

This rearrangement joins TRBV29-1 to TRBJ1-4; D possibly corresponds to TRBD1 (6 bases). Trimming took off 6 bases at V and 3 bases at J, with 11 bases between the two ends. Germline V gives CDR1 SQVTM, CDR2 ANQGSEA. This CDR3 is built from 13 residues. CDR3 sequence: CSVQQGPNEKLFF. CDR3 in DNA: TGCAGCGTCCAACAGGGACCTAATGAAAAACTGTTTTTT.

The chain is built from TRBV2 and TRBJ2-7, with TRBD2 matching 14 bases. The trim removed 6 bases at V and 4 bases at J, leaving 11 bases unmatched. Germline loops: CDR1 SNHLY, CDR2 FYNNEI. The CDR3 loop spans 17 amino acids. CDR3 coding DNA: TGTGCCAGCAGGGGACTAGCGGGAGCCCCCTTAGAATACGAGCAGTACTTC. Amino acid sequence: CASRGLAGAPLEYEQYF.

This chain joins TRBV18 and TRBJ2-7; unclear D gene. The V gene's germline CDR1 is KGHSH and CDR2 LQKENI. This CDR3 has 16 amino acids. The V gene lost 3 bases and the J gene lost 1 base, with 16 bases spanning the gap. CDR3 sequence: CASSPLHTEASYEQYF. CDR3 coding DNA: TGTGCCAGCTCACCGTTGCACACAGAGGCTTCCTACGAGCAGTACTTC.

This clone showed up just once. The chain joins TRBV5-1 to TRBJ2-1; the D call may be TRBD1 or TRBD2 (6 bases each). Trimming took off 7 bases at V and 8 bases at J, with 16 bases between the two ends. The CDR3 has 13 amino acids. Germline V gene data show CDR1 as SGHRS and CDR2 as YFSETQ. Here the CDR3 DNA reads TGCGCCAGCCGTTGGGGGGCGAGCGATGAGCAGTTCTTC. This translates into CASRWGASDEQFF.

The count of this clone is one. The rearrangement joins TRBV7-9 to TRBJ2-2, with 8 bases lining up with TRBD1. CDR3 length equals 16 residues. V was pared by 2 bases and J by 4 bases, with 6 bases of the junction left unmatched. The germline CDR1 and CDR2 sequences are SEHNR and FQNEAQ (reference sequence). CDR3 DNA: TGTGCCAGCAGCTTATGGGCAGGGGGCCTCACCGGGGAGCTGTTTTTT. It translates to CASSLWAGGLTGELFF. Full variable domain (outside the CDR3, taken from reference TRBV7-9 and TRBJ2-2): DTGVSQNPRHKITKRGQNVTFRCDPISEHNRLYWYRQTLGQGPEFLTYFQNEAQLEKSRLLSDRFSAERPKGSFSTLEIQRTEQGDSAMYLCASSLWAGGLTGELFFGEGSRLTVL.

This chain connects TRBV15 to TRBJ1-1; tentative D call: TRBD1 (6 bases). Per the germline V gene, CDR1 is LNHNV and CDR2 is YYDKDF (reference sequence). The CDR3 has 14 amino acids. The V end was cut by 1 base, the J end by 4 bases, with 10 bases between. The CDR3 reads CATSRGRGATEAFF. CDR3 DNA: TGTGCCACCAGCAGAGGGAGGGGGGCCACTGAAGCTTTCTTT.

The chain is built from TRBV7-9 and TRBJ1-2; possibly TRBD1 for D (6 bases). Germline V gene lookup returns CDR1 SEHNR and CDR2 FQNEAQ (reference sequence). V lost 0 bases and J lost 7, with 9 bases in between. The CDR3 runs to 13 residues. The chain's CDR3 is CASSLAQGRGYTF. The CDR3 bases are TGTGCCAGCAGCTTAGCACAGGGTCGTGGCTACACCTTC.

The chain uses TRBV5-1 and TRBJ2-2; the D call may be TRBD1 or TRBD2 (5 bases each). This CDR3 region has 16 residues. The germline gives CDR1 SGHRS, CDR2 YFSETQ. Trimming took off 2 bases at V and 0 bases at J, with 11 bases between the two ends. For the CDR3, the DNA is TGCGCCAGCAGCTTTTTGGGGGAACCGAACACCGGGGAGCTGTTTTTT. Translated: CASSFLGEPNTGELFF.

The chain uses TRBV18 and TRBJ2-1; 8 positions match TRBD2. The CDR3 spans 16 residues. CDR1 and CDR2 (germline): KGHSH, LQKENI. V lost 2 bases, J lost 8 bases, and 11 bases stayed unmatched. CDR3 residues: CASSPKAGALGYEQFF. CDR3 sequence (DNA): TGTGCCAGCTCACCAAAAGCGGGAGCACTAGGCTATGAGCAGTTCTTC.

This rearrangement joins TRBV28 to TRBJ2-1; 8 nucleotides agree with TRBD2. Looked up from germline, CDR1 is MDHEN and CDR2 is SYDVKM. J was trimmed by 4 bases and V by 10 bases; bases with no gene match: 9. This CDR3 spans 14 amino acids. The chain's CDR3 is CATYRGLVYNEQFF. The CDR3 coding sequence is TGTGCCACCTACCGGGGACTAGTTTACAATGAGCAGTTCTTC.

This chain joins TRBV5-1 and TRBJ2-7; TRBD2 matches 7 bases. The CDR3 is made up of 14 amino acids. The germline V gene has CDR1 SGHRS and CDR2 YFSETQ. Unmatched junction bases numbered 7, after V lost 1 base and J lost 6 bases. CDR3 in amino acids: CASSLITGGGEQYF. CDR3 nucleotides: TGCGCCAGCAGCTTGATAACGGGAGGCGGCGAGCAGTACTTC.

The chain carries TRBV29-1 and TRBJ2-7; tentative D call: TRBD2 (7 bases). The CDR3 contains 17 residues. The germline CDR1 and CDR2 sequences are SQVTM and ANQGSEA. V was trimmed by 0 bases and J by 2 bases, leaving 20 bases between them. CDR3 bases: TGCAGCGTTGAAGATTCTTCTGGGAGGGGGACTACCTACGAGCAGTACTTC. The encoded protein is CSVEDSSGRGTTYEQYF.

This clone occurred once. V is TRBV28 and J is TRBJ1-5; tentative D call: TRBD1 (5 bases). Germline assignment: CDR1 MDHEN and CDR2 SYDVKM. This CDR3 is 16 amino acids long. Trimming took off 4 bases at V and 6 bases at J, with 19 bases between the two ends. CDR3 loop: CASSYLDRGAGQPQHF. As DNA, the CDR3 is TGTGCCAGCAGTTACCTCGACAGAGGGGCAGGTCAGCCCCAGCATTTT.

V is TRBV9 and J is TRBJ2-7; D might be TRBD2 (6 bases). CDR1 is SGDLS and CDR2 is YYNGEE in the germline V gene. Trimming shortened V by 4 bases and J by 5 bases, and 22 bases separated the two germline ends. The CDR3 consists of 16 residues. The CDR3 region has the DNA TGTGCCAGCAGCCCCTCCTTGAGGCGGGAAGTCAACGAGCAGTACTTC. It translates to CASSPSLRREVNEQYF.

The rearrangement uses TRBV4-1 and TRBJ2-7; perhaps TRBD2 as D (5 bases). Trimming shortened V by 1 base and J by 6 bases, and 16 bases separated the two germline ends. The CDR3 consists of 15 residues. CDR1 is MGHRA, CDR2 YSYEKL, per germline. DNA for the CDR3: TGCGCCAGCAGCCAAGTGCGGGCCCGGATTGGCGAGCAGTACTTC. Residues: CASSQVRARIGEQYF.

The chain employs TRBV5-4 and TRBJ1-1; 7 positions agree with TRBD1. Germline V gives CDR1 SGHNT, CDR2 YYREEE (reference sequence). V was pared by 2 bases and J by 1 base, with 5 bases of the junction left unmatched. CDR3 size: 15 residues. The CDR3 DNA follows: TGTGCCAGCAGCTTCCCAGGGGGAAGGAACACTGAAGCTTTCTTT. Translated: CASSFPGGRNTEAFF. The whole variable domain, filled in from reference TRBV5-4 and TRBJ1-1, reads ETGVTQSPTHLIKTRGQQVTLRCSSQSGHNTVSWYQQALGQGPQFIFQYYREEENGRGNFPPRFSGLQFPNYSSELNVNALELDDSALYLCASSFPGGRNTEAFFGQGTRLTVV.

The genes are TRBV7-9 and TRBJ2-2; TRBD2 is a possible D gene (8 bases). CDR1 SEHNR and CDR2 FQNEAQ come from the germline V gene (reference sequence). CDR3 size: 14 residues. V lost 11 bases and J lost 4, with 17 bases in between. CDR3 coding DNA: TGTGCCTCCGGGAGGGGGCGCCTCACCGGGGAGCTGTTTTTT. It codes for CASGRGRLTGELFF.

The chain joins TRBV7-2 to TRBJ2-4; D not resolved. Germline assignment: CDR1 SGHTA and CDR2 FQGNSA. V lost 5 bases, J lost 0 bases, and 11 bases lay in between. The CDR3 sequence is 15 residues long. The DNA for the CDR3 is TGTGCCAGCAGCGCCCGCTTGGGAGCCAAAAACATTCAGTACTTC. Its translation: CASSARLGAKNIQYF.